The present TCR beta chain was sequenced within a study of cytomegalovirus exposure and HLA in healthy donors listed by TCRdb under 2017. About the full investigation: According to a later analysis, the 120 or so validation repertoires were produced on the same platform as the roughly 600 repertoires of the first cohort. The study combined high-throughput TCR immunosequencing, statistical association of individual TCRs with disease status, and machine learning to predict cytomegalovirus infection status. A separate validation cohort of more than 100 different subjects was used in addition to the roughly 700-subject first cohort. The study was designed to test whether signatures of past pathogen exposure could be identified by cataloging public T cell receptors.

What the work shows at the level of the full study, not this receptor alone: A later analysis had no HLA typing for the validation cohort, so co-occurrence there was scored across all 110 or so repertoires. The authors suggested that the approach could potentially be extended to other disease states and immunological phenotypes. Subsequent analysis determined that TCRs grouped into clusters in the first cohort also showed a tendency toward co-occurrence across the roughly 110 validation repertoires, and about 94% of cluster scores exceeded 0. The study listed 150 to 200 TCR beta chains as associated with cytomegalovirus. Across donors, most TCR sequences were observed very rarely, whereas some public TCRs were present in many individuals. In vitro tests confirmed that a few of the cytomegalovirus-associated TCR beta chains recognize cytomegalovirus antigens. In both the original and validation cohorts, the classifier was reported to diagnose cytomegalovirus status with high specificity and sensitivity.

The trim is 3 bases for V and 8 bases for J, with a gap of 17 bases between the germline ends. Reading from cysteine to phenylalanine, the CDR3 counts 15 amino acids. CDR3 DNA only is kept here, 45 bases in frame from base 1. Reading the germline V gene (reference sequence) gives CDR1 MNHEY and CDR2 SMNVEV. Library preparation used the immunoSEQ multiplex PCR assay. On the authors' methods: A statistical classification framework was built to diagnose cytomegalovirus status from the catalog of TCR beta chain sequences. The source is immuneACCESS, and TCRdb retained only in-frame sequences with V and J called. Part of the clones is not carried over; for the studies checked, unresolved V genes explain less than half of this, and the remainder is unexplained. The V and J calls and clone size come from that table; D and trimming were worked out from the DNA. The sample table shows some 250,000 clones, and roughly 91% are seen once. The ten largest clones represent 3.1% of the sample.

Donors formed part of the validation cohort, which comprised over a hundred subjects and was distinct from the first cohort of 550 to 850 subjects. The sample holds a few counts of this clone. The specificity of this receptor is unknown. The input lacks base qualities; no much larger clone sits a single base away. Sequences were obtained from PBMCs. The sequence derives from a woman aged 25 to 39 in good health and CMV-seronegative. The chain uses TRBV27 and TRBJ2-1; TRBD2 could be the D gene, as 7 bases match. The CDR3 here reads CASSLGAGEGDEQFF. The DNA reads TGTGCCAGCAGTTTGGGGGCCGGGGAGGGGGATGAGCAGTTCTTC.